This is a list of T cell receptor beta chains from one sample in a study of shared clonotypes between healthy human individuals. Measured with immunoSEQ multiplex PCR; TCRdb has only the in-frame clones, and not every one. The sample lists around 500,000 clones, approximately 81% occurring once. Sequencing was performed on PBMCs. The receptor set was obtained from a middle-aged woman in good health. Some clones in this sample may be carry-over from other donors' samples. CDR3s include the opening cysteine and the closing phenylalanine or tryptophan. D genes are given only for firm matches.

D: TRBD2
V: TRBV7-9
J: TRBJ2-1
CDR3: CASKPSGISYNEQFF

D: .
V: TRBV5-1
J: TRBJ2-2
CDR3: CASSLGRPNTGELFF

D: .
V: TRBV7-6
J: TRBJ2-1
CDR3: CASSLAPPTSEQFF

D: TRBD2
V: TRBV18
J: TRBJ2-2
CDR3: CASSPPLAGGTGELFF

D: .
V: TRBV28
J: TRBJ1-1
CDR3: CASRATNTEAFF

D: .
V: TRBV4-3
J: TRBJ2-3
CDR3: CASSQEPSTDTQYF

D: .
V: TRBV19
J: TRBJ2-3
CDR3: CASKSGSGTDTQYF

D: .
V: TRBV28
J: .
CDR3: CASSLRNYEQYF

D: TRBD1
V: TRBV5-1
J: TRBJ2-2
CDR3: CASSLSPGTGSTGELFF

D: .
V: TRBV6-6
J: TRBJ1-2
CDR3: CASSYSGDSGYTF

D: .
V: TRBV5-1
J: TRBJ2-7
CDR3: CASSLGGAPQMGEQYF

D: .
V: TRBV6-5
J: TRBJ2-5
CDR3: CASSATGTQETQYF

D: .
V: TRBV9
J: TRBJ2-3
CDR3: CASSPRSRTDTQYF

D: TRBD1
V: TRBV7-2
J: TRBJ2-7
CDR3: CASSPGGQAWEQYF